The 30 T cell receptor beta chains below were found in one sample sequenced in a study of blood T cell repertoires in COVID-19 (dated by TCRdb to the early 2020s). Receptor libraries were prepared by the immunoSEQ multiplex PCR assay. TCRdb took this table from immuneACCESS and kept in-frame rearrangements with V and J called. Such tables lack part of the clones; where checked against another copy, unresolved V genes explain under half of the gap, and the rest is unexplained. Present in this sample are some 340,000 clones, roughly 86% of which were seen just once. Together, the top ten hold approximately 5.3% of the sample. Sample: PBMCs or T cells enriched from blood (not recorded which). The source of these receptors is a woman aged 25 to 45 who had recovered from COVID-19.

V and J are TRBV5-8 and TRBJ1-4, with D possibly being TRBD1 (6 bases). Per the germline V gene, CDR1 is SGHTS and CDR2 is YDEGEE. The CDR3 totals 13 residues. With 6 bases removed from V and 4 bases from J, the gap between germline ends came to 10 bases. The CDR3 coding sequence is TGTGCCAGCACCCGGACAGATAATGAAAAACTGTTTTTT. Translation: CASTRTDNEKLFF.

This clone was seen just once. This rearrangement joins TRBV7-9 to TRBJ1-2; a possible D gene is TRBD1 (5 bases). Germline V gene data show CDR1 as SEHNR and CDR2 as FQNEAQ (reference sequence). V lost 2 bases to trimming and J lost 8 bases, with 15 bases between them. The CDR3 consists of 14 residues. The CDR3 spells CASSLLQTVGGYTF. The DNA of the CDR3 is TGTGCCAGCAGCTTATTACAGACAGTCGGGGGCTACACCTTC.

The J gene is TRBJ2-1, the V gene TRBV27; 7 bases are shared with TRBD2. Germline CDR1 and CDR2: MNHEY and SMNVEV (reference sequence). The CDR3 has 16 residues. The V gene end was trimmed by 3 bases and the J gene end by 2 bases; junction bases not matched to a gene: 7. The CDR3 DNA sequence: TGTGCCAGCAGTTTTGGGGGGGGGACCCCCTACAATGAGCAGTTCTTC. It specifies CASSFGGGTPYNEQFF.

The chain uses TRBV24-1 and TRBJ2-7; D is unclear. The CDR3 covers 11 residues. Trimming cost V 4 bases and J 6 bases, with 6 bases left between them. Germline loops: CDR1 KGHDR, CDR2 SFDVKD. The CDR3 coding sequence is TGTGCCACCAGTGACTCGCGCGAGCAGTACTTC. Translation: CATSDSREQYF.

This chain uses TRBV5-1 with TRBJ2-5; D possibly corresponds to TRBD2 (6 bases). Between the trimmed V and J ends, which lost 4 bases and 2 bases, there was a span of 21 bases. This CDR3 spans 17 amino acids. Germline V CDR1 and CDR2: SGHRS, YFSETQ. CDR3 nucleotide sequence: TGCGCCAGCAGCCAGGGACTGCGAGAGGCACATCAAGAGACCCAGTACTTC. The encoded protein is CASSQGLREAHQETQYF.

Remarks on this clone: Since a much larger clone is just one base distant, this may be a read error. This chain uses TRBV7-6 with TRBJ1-1, with D uncertain. CDR1 SGHVS and CDR2 FNYEAQ come from the germline V gene. This CDR3 region has 13 residues. Trimming cost V 5 bases and J 1 base, with 8 bases left between them. CDR3 residues: CASSPSGNTEAFF. For the CDR3, the DNA is TGTGCCAGCAGCCCCTCGGGGAACACTGAAGCTTTCTTT.

The gene calls are TRBV3-1 (or the pseudogene TRBV3-2) and TRBJ1-1, with 10 positions matching TRBD1. The germline CDR1 and CDR2 sequences are LGHDT and YNNKEL (reference sequence). With 0 bases clipped from V and 4 bases from J, the junction kept 2 bases outside the gene matches. The CDR3 consists of 15 residues. In nucleotides, the CDR3 is TGTGCCAGCAGCCAAGAGGGGACAGGGGTCACTGAAGCTTTCTTT. Amino acid sequence: CASSQEGTGVTEAFF.

Regarding this clone: The junction differs from germline at one of its ends, possibly a read error. The chain combines TRBV7-7 with TRBJ2-2; 7 nucleotides agree with TRBD1. The CDR3 contains 14 residues. Germline V gene data show CDR1 as SSHAT and CDR2 as FNYEAQ (reference sequence). The CDR3 here is CASRPQGSTGELFF. The CDR3 DNA sequence: TGTGCTAGCAGGCCACAGGGGAGCACCGGGGAGCTGTTTTTT.

In DNA, the CDR3 is TGTGCCAGCAGCGCCACTAGAACCGGGGAGCTGTTTTTT. It translates to CASSATRTGELFF. The chain carries TRBV9 and TRBJ2-2; possible D gene TRBD2, 5 bases. V lost 3 bases, J lost 5 bases, and 8 bases lay in between. The CDR3 loop spans 13 amino acids. CDR1 is SGDLS, CDR2 YYNGEE, per germline.

CDR3 DNA: TGTGCCAGCAGTGATTCCCGACTAGCGGGCCCCGGCGGAGAGCAGTTCTTC. Encoded protein: CASSDSRLAGPGGEQFF. This chain joins TRBV6-4 and TRBJ2-1, with 10 bases aligning to TRBD2. CDR3 size: 17 residues. J was trimmed by 10 bases and V by 3 bases; bases with no gene match: 15. Germline CDR1 is MRHNA and CDR2 is SNTAGT.

This clone was seen ten or more times. The V gene is TRBV3-1 (or the pseudogene TRBV3-2), the J gene TRBJ2-1, with 14 bases lining up with TRBD2. Germline CDR1 reads LGHDT; CDR2 reads YNNKEL (reference sequence). This CDR3 region has 14 residues. The junction had 3 bases not matched to a gene; V was cut back by 8 bases and J by 6 bases. CDR3 in DNA: TGTGCCAGCCTTGGGACTAGCGGGGGCAATGAGCAGTTCTTC. Its protein is CASLGTSGGNEQFF.

The chain uses TRBV13 and TRBJ1-2; 9 bases agree with TRBD1. CDR1 PRHDT and CDR2 FYEKMQ come from the germline V gene (reference sequence). With V trimmed by 5 bases and J by 8 bases, 6 bases remained unmatched. This CDR3 spans 13 amino acids. In DNA, the CDR3 is TGTGCCAGCAGCCCGATGGGGACAGGGGGCTACACCTTC. The encoded protein is CASSPMGTGGYTF.

The V and J genes are TRBV11-2 and TRBJ1-2; TRBD1 aligns across 7 bases. Germline CDR1 and CDR2: SGHAT and FQNNGV. This CDR3 region has 17 residues. The trim removed 0 bases at V and 1 base at J, leaving 8 bases unmatched. The CDR3 DNA sequence: TGTGCCAGCAGCTTAGATTGGGACAGAGAACTTAACTATGGCTACACCTTC. The encoded protein is CASSLDWDRELNYGYTF.

In its sample, this clone was seen once. The V call is TRBV30, the J call TRBJ2-3; D may be TRBD1 (6 bases). Looked up from germline, CDR1 is GTSNPN and CDR2 is SVGIG (reference sequence). The CDR3 covers 13 residues. The ends were cut back, 2 bases at V and 4 bases at J, with 10 bases in the middle. The CDR3 bases are TGTGCCTGGAGTCCCGGACAGTCAGATACGCAGTATTTT. It specifies CAWSPGQSDTQYF.

This clone showed up just once. This rearrangement joins TRBV4-2 to TRBJ2-7; 11 positions match TRBD2. After removal of 0 bases from V and 0 bases from J, the junction contained 7 bases not matched to a gene. The CDR3 runs to 18 residues. CDR1 LGHNA and CDR2 YNFKEQ come from the germline V gene. CDR3 residues: CASSQDVLGLAASYEQYF. CDR3 DNA sequence: TGTGCCAGCAGCCAAGATGTCCTGGGACTAGCGGCCTCCTACGAGCAGTACTTC.

The V call is TRBV30, the J call TRBJ1-5; D gene uncertain. Trimming shortened V by 3 bases and J by 6 bases, and 15 bases separated the two germline ends. This CDR3 region has 14 residues. Per germline, CDR1 GTSNPN and CDR2 SVGIG (reference sequence). As DNA, the CDR3 is TGTGCCTGGAGCGCCGGTCGCGGCGGTCAGCCCCAGCATTTT. It translates to CAWSAGRGGQPQHF.

The gene calls are TRBV7-2 and TRBJ1-2; D gene uncertain. V lost 4 bases and J 5 bases, leaving 11 bases between the germline ends. Germline V gives CDR1 SGHTA, CDR2 FQGNSA. This CDR3 region has 13 residues. The CDR3 DNA is TGTGCCAGCAGCTCCGGGTCGGGTTATGGCTACACCTTC. This codes for CASSSGSGYGYTF.

In nucleotides, the CDR3 is TGCGCCAGCAGCCAAGAGCGCCGGCCCGTGACAGGGGCGGACACTGAAGCTTTCTTT. Encoded protein: CASSQERRPVTGADTEAFF. This chain joins TRBV4-1 and TRBJ1-1; 8 nucleotides match TRBD1. J was trimmed by 3 bases and V by 0 bases; bases with no gene match: 15. The CDR3 extends over 19 amino acids. Per the germline V gene, CDR1 is MGHRA and CDR2 is YSYEKL.

The chain combines TRBV9 with TRBJ1-5; D perhaps matches TRBD1 (5 bases). Trimming cost V 0 bases and J 2 bases, with 9 bases left between them. There are 15 residues in the CDR3. Germline CDR1 is SGDLS and CDR2 is YYNGEE. The CDR3 is CASSVGGRGNQPQHF. Here the CDR3 DNA reads TGTGCCAGCAGCGTAGGGGGCAGGGGCAATCAGCCCCAGCATTTT.

The chain joins TRBV5-8 to TRBJ1-4; the match to TRBD1 covers 8 bases. CDR3 length equals 15 residues. With V trimmed by 3 bases and J by 0 bases, 1 base remained unmatched. CDR1 SGHTS and CDR2 YDEGEE come from the germline V gene. The CDR3 DNA follows: TGTGCCAGCAGCTGGGGACAGGCAACTAATGAAAAACTGTTTTTT. This encodes CASSWGQATNEKLFF.

The chain is built from TRBV10-2 and TRBJ1-2; D is perhaps TRBD1 (5 bases). V was trimmed by 3 bases and J by 5 bases, leaving 13 bases between them. Germline CDR1 is WSHSY and CDR2 is SAAADI. The CDR3 loop spans 14 amino acids. The CDR3 loop reads CASSDWGGAYGYTF. Here the CDR3 DNA reads TGCGCCAGCAGTGATTGGGGGGGTGCATATGGCTACACCTTC.

This rearrangement joins TRBV2 to TRBJ1-5; no reliable D call. V lost 3 bases and J 13 bases, leaving 13 bases between the germline ends. Germline CDR1 and CDR2: SNHLY and FYNNEI. There are 12 residues in the CDR3. CDR3 loop: CASSEGRIRQHF. DNA for the CDR3: TGTGCCAGCAGTGAGGGCAGAATACGTCAGCATTTT.

The genes are TRBV7-8 and TRBJ2-7; 8 bases are a match to TRBD1. In germline, CDR1 is SGHVS, CDR2 FQNEAQ. The trim removed 3 bases at V and 2 bases at J, leaving 3 bases unmatched. This CDR3 contains 14 residues. The CDR3 reads CASSLGQVAYEQYF. The DNA for the CDR3 is TGTGCCAGCAGCTTGGGACAGGTAGCCTACGAGCAGTACTTC.

V usage is TRBV19 and J usage is TRBJ1-1, with a tentative D call TRBD1 (6 bases). The CDR3 covers 14 residues. V dropped 3 bases and J dropped 1 base, with 9 bases sitting between them. From germline, CDR1 is LNHDA and CDR2 SQIVND (reference sequence). The CDR3 sequence: CASSIAGANTEAFF. The CDR3 bases are TGTGCCAGTAGTATTGCAGGGGCGAACACTGAAGCTTTCTTT.

The V call is TRBV25-1, the J call TRBJ2-7, with D possibly TRBD2 on 5 matching bases. The V and J ends lost 2 bases and 3 bases respectively, with 11 bases between them. This CDR3 comprises 14 residues. Germline V gene sequence: CDR1 MGHDK, CDR2 SYGVNS. The CDR3 DNA follows: TGTGCCAGCAGTGAAGGAGGTGCGAACTACGAGCAGTACTTC. This sequence encodes CASSEGGANYEQYF.

The chain is built from TRBV29-1 and TRBJ1-4; 9 nucleotides align to TRBD1. Germline loops: CDR1 SQVTM, CDR2 ANQGSEA. The CDR3 is 16 amino acids. V shed 5 bases, J shed 7 bases, and the junction held 14 bases outside the gene matches. DNA for the CDR3: TGCAGCGTTTGGTACAGGGGGCAGGAAGGTGGTGAAAAACTGTTTTTT. It codes for CSVWYRGQEGGEKLFF.

V is TRBV5-1 and J is TRBJ2-1; D is unclear. Deletions cut 0 bases from V and 5 bases from J, with 6 bases between. CDR3 size: 13 residues. Germline V CDR1 and CDR2: SGHRS, YFSETQ. CDR3 sequence reads: CASSLVSNNEQFF. CDR3 in DNA: TGCGCCAGCAGCTTGGTGTCCAACAATGAGCAGTTCTTC. The entire variable domain, with the rest obtained from reference TRBV5-1 and TRBJ2-1, is as follows: KAGVTQTPRYLIKTRGQQVTLSCSPISGHRSVSWYQQTPGQGLQFLFEYFSETQRNKGNFPGRFSGRQFSNSRSEMNVSTLELGDSALYLCASSLVSNNEQFFGPGTRLTVL.

The chain links TRBV19 to TRBJ1-2, with TRBD1 matching 9 bases. CDR1 and CDR2 from the germline V gene are LNHDA and SQIVND (reference sequence). This CDR3 region has 13 residues. The junction had 7 bases not matched to a gene; V was cut back by 6 bases and J by 8 bases. In DNA form, the CDR3 reads TGTGCCAGTAGGGAACAGGGGGCTCAGGGCTACACCTTC. Translation: CASREQGAQGYTF.

The chain combines TRBV5-6 with TRBJ2-2; TRBD1 agrees at 7 bases. The V and J ends lost 0 bases and 1 base, in that order; junction bases with no gene match: 3. This CDR3 spans 16 amino acids. The germline CDR1 and CDR2 sequences are SGHDT and YYEEEE. CDR3 amino acids: CASSLGDRENTGELFF. The CDR3, as DNA: TGTGCCAGCAGCTTGGGTGACAGGGAGAACACCGGGGAGCTGTTTTTT. Full variable domain (outside the CDR3, taken from reference TRBV5-6 and TRBJ2-2): DAGVTQSPTHLIKTRGQQVTLRCSPKSGHDTVSWYQQALGQGPQFIFQYYEEEERQRGNFPDRFSGHQFPNYSSELNVNALLLGDSALYLCASSLGDRENTGELFFGEGSRLTVL.

This clone was detected a few times. The V call is TRBV7-2, the J call TRBJ1-6; D unresolved. V was clipped by 5 bases and J by 4 bases, with 15 bases between them. The CDR3 sequence is 16 residues long. The germline CDR1 and CDR2 sequences are SGHTA and FQGNSA. CDR3 sequence (DNA): TGTGCCAGCAGCCAATCCTCGGCCAGGTATAATTCACCCCTCCACTTT. It translates to CASSQSSARYNSPLHF.